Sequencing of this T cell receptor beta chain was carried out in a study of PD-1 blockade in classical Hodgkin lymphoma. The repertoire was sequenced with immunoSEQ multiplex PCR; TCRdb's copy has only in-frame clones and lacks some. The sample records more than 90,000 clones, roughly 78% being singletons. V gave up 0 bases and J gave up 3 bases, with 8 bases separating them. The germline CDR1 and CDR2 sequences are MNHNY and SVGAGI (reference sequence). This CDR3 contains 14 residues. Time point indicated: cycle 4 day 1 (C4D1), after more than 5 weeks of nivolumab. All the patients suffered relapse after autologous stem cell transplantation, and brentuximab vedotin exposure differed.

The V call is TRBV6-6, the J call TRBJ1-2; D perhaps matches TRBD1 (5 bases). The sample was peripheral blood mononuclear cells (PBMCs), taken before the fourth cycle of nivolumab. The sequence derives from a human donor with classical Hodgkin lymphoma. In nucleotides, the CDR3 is TGTGCCAGCAGTTACTCGAGGGACCACTATGGCTACACCTTC. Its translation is CASSYSRDHYGYTF.